The sequence of this T cell receptor beta chain was determined in a study of early T cells in non-severe SARS-CoV-2 infection. Across the study: With bulk RNA from unsorted whole blood as input, sequencing yielded unpaired chains. Study results and caveats: The matching step, a VDJdb search, favored anti-spike CD8 responses and missed private and CD4 specificities.

The TCR library protocol attached unique molecular identifiers to the individual cDNA molecules. MiXCR was run by TCRdb on the 5' RACE reads, yielding one entry per CDR3 protein. The table includes several thousand distinct CDR3 sequences, around 4.8% detected once. V dropped 4 bases and J dropped 8 bases, with 15 bases sitting between them. This CDR3 spans 14 amino acids. Germline lookup yields CDR1 SGHTA and CDR2 FQGTGA. This clonotype was seen ten or more times. Its antigen is unknown. The rearrangement joins TRBV7-3 to TRBJ2-1, with a weak D call TRBD1 (5 bases). Sequencing input: whole blood. This clonotype originated in an adult who was a healthcare worker with PCR-confirmed SARS-CoV-2 infection or an uninfected control (not recorded which). CDR3 bases: TGTGCCAGCAGCTGGGGCGCCCATGGGGATGAGCAGTTCTTC. Encoded protein: CASSWGAHGDEQFF. The complete variable domain, with remaining parts taken from reference TRBV7-3 and TRBJ2-1, reads GAGVSQTPSNKVTEKGKYVELRCDPISGHTALYWYRQSLGQGPEFLIYFQGTGAADDSGLPNDRFFAVRPEGSVSTLKIQRTERGDSAVYLCASSWGAHGDEQFFGPGTRLTVL.